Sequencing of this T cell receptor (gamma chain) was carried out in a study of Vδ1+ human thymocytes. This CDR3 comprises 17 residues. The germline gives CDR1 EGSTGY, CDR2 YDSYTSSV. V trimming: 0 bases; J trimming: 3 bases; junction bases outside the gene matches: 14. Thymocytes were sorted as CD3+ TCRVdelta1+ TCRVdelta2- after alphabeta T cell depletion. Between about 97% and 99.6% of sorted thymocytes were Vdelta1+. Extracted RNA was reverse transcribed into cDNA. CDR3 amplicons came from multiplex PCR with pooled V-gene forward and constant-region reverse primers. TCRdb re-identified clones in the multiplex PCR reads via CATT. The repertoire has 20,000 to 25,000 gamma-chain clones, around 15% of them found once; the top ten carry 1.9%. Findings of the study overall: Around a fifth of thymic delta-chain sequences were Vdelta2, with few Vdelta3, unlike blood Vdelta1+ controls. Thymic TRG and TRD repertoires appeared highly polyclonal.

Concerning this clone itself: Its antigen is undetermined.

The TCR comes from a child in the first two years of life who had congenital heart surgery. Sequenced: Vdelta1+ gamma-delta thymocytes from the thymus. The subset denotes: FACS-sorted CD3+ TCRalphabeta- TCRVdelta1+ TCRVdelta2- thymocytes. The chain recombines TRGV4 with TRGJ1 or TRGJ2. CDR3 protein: CATWDGQQNSSYYKKLF. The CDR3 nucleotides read TGTGCCACCTGGGATGGGCAACAAAATTCGTCTTATTATAAGAAACTCTTT.